Given below is one T cell receptor (beta chain) in context. One end of the junction varies from germline; a read error may be responsible. Germline V lookup: CDR1 GTSNPN, CDR2 SVGIG (reference sequence). CDR3 length: 12 residues. The entry originates in a study of blood T cell repertoires in COVID-19. Libraries were prepared by immunoSEQ multiplex PCR; TCRdb keeps only in-frame clonotypes and omits some of them. The sample holds about 90,000 clones, 70% to 90% seen once. Sequencing input: peripheral blood. The chain couples TRBV30 to TRBJ2-5; maybe TRBD2 (6 bases). The TCR comes from a man older than 75 with acute or convalescent COVID-19. CDR3 sequence (DNA): TGTGCCTGGAGTGTAGATCGATCGCCGGGAGACTTC. Residues: CAWSVDRSPGDF.